The present TCR beta chain was sequenced within a study of CD8+CD57+ T cells in acquired aplastic anemia. About the research overall: Quantities of DNA derived from sorted CD4+ and CD8+ cells averaged approximately 3 ug. Around 11 million reads, on average, were obtained for CD4+ cells from healthy donors.

This clonotype was observed a handful of times. Its antigen is currently unknown. This may be a read error: a much more frequent sequence differs by one nucleotide. Findings and limits, study-wide: Patients and controls had CD8+ Simpson's diversity values that were not significantly distinct. Shared by patients and controls, approximately 28 CD8+ CDR3s were abundant in patients.

It was genomic DNA that served as the template for profiling TCR beta VDJ and CDR3. Via MiXCR, TCRdb re-called the reads, giving one row per CDR3 protein. The profile shows some 220,000 distinct CDR3 sequences, about a third of them singletons. Per germline, CDR1 SNHLY and CDR2 FYNNEI. With V trimmed by 8 bases and J by 7 bases, 8 bases remained unmatched. This CDR3 region has 14 residues. The sample comprised sorted CD4+, CD8+, or CD8+CD57+ T cells (not recorded which) from PBMCs. J is TRBJ2-2 and V is TRBV2, with 9 bases lining up with TRBD1. This clonotype was obtained from a human donor in good health, serving as a control. CDR3 amino acids: CASDKGQGNGELFF. CDR3 sequence (DNA): TGTGCCAGCGATAAGGGACAGGGTAACGGGGAGCTGTTTTTT.